The source of this T cell receptor (beta chain) is a study of read filtering for tumor transcriptome and immune sequencing. Looking at the study overall: Mean patient age was approximately 66 years, range roughly 40 to 85; around 17 male, some 15 female. Whole-transcriptome libraries were prepared after DNase treatment.

The library was built from roughly 400 ng RNA with molecular barcoded adaptors for alpha/delta and beta/gamma chains. Each CDR3 protein is one row after TCRdb ran MiXCR on the reads. The sample contains some 19,000 distinct CDR3 sequences, around 20% of which appear only once. Study-wide findings and caveats: Sorted CD138-negative bone marrow cells were not purified T cells. IR-seq captured clonotypes deeper and more reliably than RNA-seq.

This clonotype was found a few times. The antigen is not known. This clonotype was obtained from a donor at least 40 years old with multiple myeloma. The material sequenced was a population of CD138-negative cells sorted from bone marrow.

This chain's CDR3 is CASSYPGAGASGELFF. The CDR3 region has the DNA TGTGCCAGCAGTTATCCCGGAGCGGGAGCGTCCGGGGAGCTGTTTTTT. J is TRBJ2-2 and V is TRBV28; 8 nucleotides line up with TRBD2. Germline V gene lookup returns CDR1 MDHEN and CDR2 SYDVKM. The CDR3 loop spans 16 amino acids. V shed 4 bases, J shed 6 bases, and the junction held 10 bases outside the gene matches.